These 19 T cell receptor beta chains share one sample of origin, sequenced in a study of tissue T cells after allogeneic stem cell transplantation. Regarding time point: mouse harvest day 7 after allogeneic transplant. Mouse grafts combined 10^7 T-cell-depleted bone marrow cells with 10^6 splenic CD5+ T cells. Profiled with immunoSEQ multiplex PCR; TCRdb holds only in-frame clones, not every one. Among a few thousand clones, roughly 46% were seen once, and the ten largest hold about 6%. Specimen: gut tissue. All receptors derive from a female BALB/c mouse given C57BL/6 T cells with graft-versus-host disease after an allogeneic hematopoietic cell transplant.

A word on this clone: Gene names refer to mouse genes. The sequenced fragment ends 1 residue before the CDR3 boundary, so the rest is inferred from the germline J gene. This chain links TRBV14 with TRBJ2-5; tentative D call: TRBD1 (5 bases). From germline, CDR1 is SGHDT and CDR2 FRDEAV. There are 15 residues in the CDR3. Trimming removed 5 bases from V and 0 bases from J, with 13 bases in between. The sequenced part of the CDR3 DNA is TGTGCCAGCAGCCATCCCAGGGATAACCAAGACACCCAGTAC. Translating it yields CASSHPRDNQDTQY. The complete CDR3 protein is CASSHPRDNQDTQYF.

This clone was picked up a small number of times. Mouse germline and gene names are used. The covered CDR3 bases are TGTGCCAGCTCTCTCGGGGGTAACTCCTATGAACAGTAC. This translates into CASSLGGNSYEQY. The entire CDR3 protein is CASSLGGNSYEQYF. The rearrangement links TRBV12-1 to TRBJ2-7; D is possibly TRBD1 or TRBD2 (5 bases each). The sequenced fragment ends 1 residue before the CDR3 boundary, so the rest is inferred from the germline J gene. The germline V and J ends were trimmed by 0 bases and 0 bases, with 8 bases remaining between them. This CDR3 has 14 amino acids. The V gene's germline CDR1 is SGHSN and CDR2 HYEKVE.

Points on this clone: Each gene name is a mouse one. Sequencing ends 1 residue short of the CDR3 end; the germline J gene provides the rest. The rearrangement links TRBV14 to TRBJ2-1; 10 positions agree with TRBD2. V lost 5 bases and J lost 1; bases outside the gene matches: 3. This CDR3 is built from 15 residues. Germline-derived CDR1 and CDR2 are SGHDT and FRDEAV. The CDR3 region is CASSNWGGNYAEQFF. The covered CDR3 bases are TGTGCCAGCAGCAACTGGGGGGGAAACTATGCTGAGCAGTTC.

In its sample, this clone was seen once. Gene names denote mouse genes. The sequenced fragment ends 1 residue before the CDR3 boundary, so the rest is inferred from the germline J gene. The V and J genes are TRBV31 and TRBJ2-3; D unclear. The germline V and J ends were trimmed by 0 bases and 0 bases, with 7 bases remaining between them. The CDR3 has 14 residues. Germline CDR1 GKSSPN, CDR2 SITVG. CDR3 loop: CAWSLTNSAETLYF. The CDR3 DNA, read in part, is TGTGCCTGGAGTCTAACAAATAGTGCAGAAACGCTGTAT.

With respect to this clone: Mouse gene names apply. Read sequence stops 1 residue before the CDR3 end, and the germline J gene provides the missing end. J is TRBJ1-1 and V is TRBV15; TRBD1 matches at 10 bases. With 6 bases clipped from V and 4 bases from J, the junction kept 2 bases outside the gene matches. The V gene's germline CDR1 is SGHND and CDR2 FRSKSL. This CDR3 spans 13 amino acids. The chain's CDR3 is CASSRDRGTEVFF. CDR3 DNA, as far as it was read: TGTGCCAGCAGCAGGGACAGGGGCACAGAAGTCTTC.

In the case of this clone: Genes and germline come from the mouse. The CDR3 is cut off 1 residue early in the read; its end comes from the germline J gene. The chain combines TRBV13-3 with TRBJ2-4; tentative D call: TRBD1 (6 bases). The CDR3 loop spans 14 amino acids. V was trimmed by 5 bases and J by 0 bases, leaving 10 bases between them. Looked up from germline, CDR1 is NNHDY and CDR2 is SYVADS. CDR3 region: CASRIGQSQNTLYF. The CDR3 DNA, read in part, is TGTGCCAGCAGGATTGGACAGAGTCAAAACACCTTGTAC. Full variable domain (rest looked up from reference TRBV13-3 and TRBJ2-4): EAAVTQSPRSKVAVTGGKVTLSCHQTNNHDYMYWYRQDTGHGLRLIHYSYVADSTEKGDIPDGYKASRPSQENFSLILELASLSQTAVYFCASRIGQSQNTLYFGAGTRLSVL.

Worth noting for this clone: Mouse germline and gene names are used. The CDR3 is cut off 1 residue early in the read; its end comes from the germline J gene. The genes are TRBV3 and TRBJ2-4; D remains ambiguous. The CDR3 runs 13 residues. Per germline, CDR1 SNHLY and CDR2 FYNGKV (reference sequence). Trimming took 1 base from V and 4 from J, leaving 6 bases between them. CDR3 DNA, as far as it was read: TGTGCCAGCAGCTTAGGACAAGAAAACACCTTGTAC. Translation: CASSLGQENTLY. The complete CDR3 protein is CASSLGQENTLYF.

Note on this clone: The genes are named according to mouse. The read ends 1 residue before the CDR3 terminus; that terminus is restored from the germline J gene. The chain couples TRBV26 to TRBJ1-4, with TRBD1 as a possible D gene (6 bases). Deletions cut 3 bases from V and 0 bases from J, with 8 bases between. The CDR3 consists of 15 residues. Germline V CDR1 and CDR2: KGHPV, FQNQEV (reference sequence). CDR3 region: CASSLQGFSNERLFF. The part of the CDR3 DNA that was read is TGTGCCAGCAGTCTCCAGGGGTTTTCCAACGAAAGATTATTT. Variable domain in full (rest from reference TRBV26 and TRBJ1-4): NSKVIQTPRYLVKGQGQKAKMRCIPEKGHPVVFWYQQNKNNEFKFLINFQNQEVLQQIDMTEKRFSAECPSNSPCSLEIQSSEAGDSALYLCASSLQGFSNERLFFGHGTKLSVL.

On this clone: All gene names here are mouse names. The DNA ends 1 residue before the CDR3 does, and the rest of the CDR3 is filled in from the germline J gene. J is TRBJ2-4 and V is TRBV1; a possible D gene is TRBD2 (5 bases). The CDR3 contains 13 residues. Germline assignment: CDR1 NSQYPW and CDR2 LRSPGD (reference sequence). V gave up 3 bases and J gave up 1 base, with 5 bases separating them. The chain's CDR3 is CTCSAGGQNTLYF. CDR3 DNA, as far as it was read: TGCACCTGCAGTGCTGGGGGTCAAAACACCTTGTAC.

This clone appeared once. Mouse gene names and germline throughout. The read stops 1 residue short of the end of the CDR3; the missing end is completed from the germline J gene. This sample includes further DNA sequences coding for the same CDR3. The rearrangement joins TRBV13-3 to TRBJ1-2; D perhaps matches TRBD1 (6 bases). CDR3 length: 15 amino acids. Trimming removed 3 bases at V and 0 bases at J, with 12 bases between. CDR1 NNHDY and CDR2 SYVADS come from the germline V gene. The sequenced CDR3 bases are TGTGCCAGCAGTGCGCCGGGACATTCAAACTCCGACTACACC. Protein product: CASSAPGHSNSDYT. The CDR3 reads in full as CASSAPGHSNSDYTF.

This clone was counted a few times. Genes and germline are mouse. The read comes to an end 1 residue before the CDR3 does, leaving the germline J gene to fill in the end. V usage is TRBV26 and J usage is TRBJ2-1; 8 bases align to TRBD2. Germline V gives CDR1 KGHPV, CDR2 FQNQEV (reference sequence). This CDR3 region has 15 residues. J lost 7 bases, V lost 1 base, and 6 bases had no gene match. CDR3 bases read: TGTGCCAGCAGTCTGTGGTCTGGGGGGAGCGCTGAGCAGTTC. This encodes CASSLWSGGSAEQF. The whole CDR3 is CASSLWSGGSAEQFF.

Details on this clone: Gene names and germline match the mouse. The read gets to within 1 residue of the CDR3 end, and the germline J gene fills in the rest. V is TRBV15 and J is TRBJ2-3, with D possibly TRBD2 on 6 matching bases. V lost 3 bases and J lost 1, with 8 bases in between. This CDR3 has 14 amino acids. The germline CDR1 and CDR2 sequences are SGHND and FRSKSL. Partial CDR3 DNA: TGTGCCAGCAGTTTTGGGGGTGGTGCAGAAACGCTGTAT. It codes for CASSFGGGAETLY. The whole CDR3 is CASSFGGGAETLYF.

A remark on this clone: Mouse germline and gene names are used. The CDR3 end lies 1 residue beyond the end of the read and is filled in from the germline J gene. The V gene is TRBV4, the J gene TRBJ2-1; a possible D gene is TRBD1 (6 bases). The CDR3 runs 13 residues. V gave up 6 bases and J gave up 1 base, with 7 bases separating them. Germline V lookup: CDR1 LGHDT, CDR2 YNNKQL (reference sequence). The CDR3 loop is CASRGQNYAEQFF. The part of the CDR3 DNA that was read is TGTGCCAGCAGAGGACAGAACTATGCTGAGCAGTTC.

This clone was seen more than once but under ten times. Mouse gene names and germline throughout. With the read ending 1 residue before the CDR3 end, the germline J gene is used to fill in that end. The chain links TRBV16 to TRBJ1-1; 8 bases line up with TRBD1. The V gene's germline CDR1 is SGHSA and CDR2 FRNQAP. V shed 1 base and J 5 bases; nucleotides not matched to a gene: 0. The CDR3 contains 13 residues. The CDR3 region is CASSLGQGTEVFF. The CDR3 bases that were read are TGTGCAAGCAGCTTAGGACAGGGGACAGAAGTCTTC.

This clone was seen a handful of times. Germline and genes: mouse. The read stops 1 residue short of the end of the CDR3; the missing end is completed from the germline J gene. The same CDR3 is also encoded by other DNA sequences in this sample. This chain links TRBV1 with TRBJ2-4; D not resolved. Trimming pared 1 base from V and 0 bases from J, leaving 2 bases between. In germline, CDR1 is NSQYPW, CDR2 LRSPGD (reference sequence). This CDR3 region has 13 residues. Partial CDR3 DNA: TGCACCTGCAGTGCAGGAAGTCAAAACACCTTGTAC. Translation: CTCSAGSQNTLY. The complete CDR3 protein is CTCSAGSQNTLYF.

Details on this clone: Germline and genes here are mouse. From the germline J gene comes the end of the CDR3, since the read stops 1 residue before it. The chain recombines TRBV14 with TRBJ2-5, with 8 nucleotides matching TRBD2. J gave up 6 bases and V 2 bases, and 2 bases lay outside the gene matches. Germline CDR1 is SGHDT and CDR2 is FRDEAV. The CDR3 is made up of 13 amino acids. The sequenced CDR3 bases are TGTGCCAGCAGTTTTTGGGGGGGGGACACCCAGTAC. Its protein is CASSFWGGDTQY. The whole CDR3 reads CASSFWGGDTQYF.

This clone came up a few times. Gene names follow the mouse nomenclature. The read terminates 1 residue ahead of where the CDR3 ends, so the germline J gene completes it. The rearrangement links TRBV15 to TRBJ2-3, with D tentatively TRBD1 (6 bases). Germline V lookup: CDR1 SGHND, CDR2 FRSKSL. CDR3 size: 14 residues. The V end lost 6 bases, the J end lost 0 bases, and 10 bases lay between the germline ends. The CDR3 loop is CASRRDNSAETLYF. The CDR3 bases that were read are TGTGCCAGCAGGCGGGACAATAGTGCAGAAACGCTGTAT.

With respect to this clone: Gene names refer to mouse genes. This CDR3 reads CASSPQGEQAPLF. The DNA read from the CDR3 is TGTGCAAGCAGCCCCCAGGGGGAGCAGGCTCCGCTT. The chain has TRBV16 and TRBJ1-5; TRBD1 agrees at 7 bases. The CDR3 end lies 1 residue beyond the end of the read and is filled in from the germline J gene. Losses at the gene ends were 5 bases for V and 7 bases for J; bases not matched to a gene: 5. Per germline, CDR1 SGHSA and CDR2 FRNQAP. The CDR3 runs to 13 residues.

A note on this clone: Genes and germline come from the mouse. The read halts 1 residue ahead of the CDR3 end, with the missing end drawn from the germline J gene. The V call is TRBV26, the J call TRBJ1-1; D may be TRBD1 (5 bases). The germline V gene has CDR1 KGHPV and CDR2 FQNQEV (reference sequence). This CDR3 spans 13 amino acids. V dropped 3 bases and J dropped 4 bases, with 9 bases sitting between them. This CDR3 reads CASSLGGGTEVFF. The part of the CDR3 DNA that was read is TGTGCCAGCAGTCTTGGGGGGGGCACAGAAGTCTTC.